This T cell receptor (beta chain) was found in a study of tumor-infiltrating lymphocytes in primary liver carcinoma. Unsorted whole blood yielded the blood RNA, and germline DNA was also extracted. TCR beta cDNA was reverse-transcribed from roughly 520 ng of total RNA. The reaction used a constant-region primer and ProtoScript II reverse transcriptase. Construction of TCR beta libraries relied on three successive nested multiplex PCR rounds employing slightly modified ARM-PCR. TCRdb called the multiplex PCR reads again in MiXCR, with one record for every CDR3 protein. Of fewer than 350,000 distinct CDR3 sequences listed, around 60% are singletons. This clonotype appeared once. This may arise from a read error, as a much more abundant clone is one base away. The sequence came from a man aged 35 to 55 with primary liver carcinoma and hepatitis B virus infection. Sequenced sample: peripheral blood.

The chain's CDR3 is CASSLGTSGAAYYF. The CDR3 nucleotides read TGTGCCAGCAGTCTTGGGACTAGCGGGGCCGCATATTACTTC. The V and J genes are TRBV6-1 and TRBJ2-7, with TRBD2 matching 13 bases. With 5 bases clipped from V and 13 bases from J, the junction kept 11 bases outside the gene matches. The length of the CDR3 is 14 residues. CDR1 is MNHNS and CDR2 is SASEGT in the germline V gene.